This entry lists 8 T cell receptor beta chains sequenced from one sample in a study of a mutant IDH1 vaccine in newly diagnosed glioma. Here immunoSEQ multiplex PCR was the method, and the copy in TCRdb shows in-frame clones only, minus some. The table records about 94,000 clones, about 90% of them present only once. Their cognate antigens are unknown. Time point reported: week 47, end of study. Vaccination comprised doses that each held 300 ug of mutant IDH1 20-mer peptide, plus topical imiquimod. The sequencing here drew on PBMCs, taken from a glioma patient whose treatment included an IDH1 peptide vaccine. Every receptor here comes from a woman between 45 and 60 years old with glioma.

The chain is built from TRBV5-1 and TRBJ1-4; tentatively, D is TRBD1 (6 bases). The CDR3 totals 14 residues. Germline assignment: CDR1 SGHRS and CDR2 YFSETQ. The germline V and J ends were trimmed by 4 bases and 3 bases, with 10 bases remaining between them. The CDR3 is CASSLDSPNEKLFF. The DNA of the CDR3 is TGCGCCAGCAGCCTGGACAGCCCTAATGAAAAACTGTTTTTT. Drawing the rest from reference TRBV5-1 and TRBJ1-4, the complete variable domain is KAGVTQTPRYLIKTRGQQVTLSCSPISGHRSVSWYQQTPGQGLQFLFEYFSETQRNKGNFPGRFSGRQFSNSRSEMNVSTLELGDSALYLCASSLDSPNEKLFFGSGTQLSVL.

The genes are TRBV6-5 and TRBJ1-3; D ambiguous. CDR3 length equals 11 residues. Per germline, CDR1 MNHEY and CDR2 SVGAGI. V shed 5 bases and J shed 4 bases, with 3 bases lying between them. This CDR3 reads CASSRGNTIYF. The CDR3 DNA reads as TGTGCCAGCAGTCGCGGAAACACCATATATTTT.

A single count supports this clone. The CDR3 DNA reads TGTGCCAGTAGTGTGACAGGGGGTAACACTGAAGCTTTCTTT. As protein: CASSVTGGNTEAFF. V usage is TRBV19 and J usage is TRBJ1-1; TRBD1 matches 9 bases. Trimming at V came to 5 bases and at J to 2 bases, leaving 3 bases not matched to a gene. Looked up from germline, CDR1 is LNHDA and CDR2 is SQIVND (reference sequence). The CDR3 is 14 residues long. The whole variable domain, remainder taken from reference TRBV19 and TRBJ1-1, is DGGITQSPKYLFRKEGQNVTLSCEQNLNHDAMYWYRQDPGQGLRLIYYSQIVNDFQKGDIAEGYSVSREKKESFPLTVTSAQKNPTAFYLCASSVTGGNTEAFFGQGTRLTVV.

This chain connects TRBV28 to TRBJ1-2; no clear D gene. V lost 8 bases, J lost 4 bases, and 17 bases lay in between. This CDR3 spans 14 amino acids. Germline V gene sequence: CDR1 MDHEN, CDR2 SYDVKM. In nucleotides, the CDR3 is TGTGCCAGCTTTGACTCCCCTTGGGGCTATGGCTACACCTTC. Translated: CASFDSPWGYGYTF.

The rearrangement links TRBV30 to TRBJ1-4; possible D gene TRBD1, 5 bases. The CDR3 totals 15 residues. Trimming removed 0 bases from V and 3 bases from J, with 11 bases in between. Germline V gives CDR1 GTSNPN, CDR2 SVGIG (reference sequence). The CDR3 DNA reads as TGTGCCTGGAGTGTACAGGCCGCTTCTAATGAAAAACTGTTTTTT. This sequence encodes CAWSVQAASNEKLFF.

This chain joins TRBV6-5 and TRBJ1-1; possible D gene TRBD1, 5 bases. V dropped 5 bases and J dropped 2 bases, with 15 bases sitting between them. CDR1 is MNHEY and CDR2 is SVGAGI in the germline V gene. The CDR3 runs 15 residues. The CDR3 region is CASSKGRDSNTEAFF. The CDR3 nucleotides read TGTGCCAGCAGTAAAGGTCGGGACTCTAACACTGAAGCTTTCTTT.

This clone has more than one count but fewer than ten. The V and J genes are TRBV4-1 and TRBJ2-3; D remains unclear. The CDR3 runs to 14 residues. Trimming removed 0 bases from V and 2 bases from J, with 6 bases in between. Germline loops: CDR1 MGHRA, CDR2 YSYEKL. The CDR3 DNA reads TGCGCCAGCAGCCAAGAGGCGGTCACAGATACGCAGTATTTT. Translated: CASSQEAVTDTQYF.

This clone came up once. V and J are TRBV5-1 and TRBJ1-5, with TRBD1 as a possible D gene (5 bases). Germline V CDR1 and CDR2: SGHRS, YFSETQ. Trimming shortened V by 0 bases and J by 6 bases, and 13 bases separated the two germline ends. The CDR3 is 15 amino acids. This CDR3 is CASSLDGASGQPQHF. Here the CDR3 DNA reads TGCGCCAGCAGCTTGGACGGGGCAAGTGGTCAGCCCCAGCATTTT.